The 12 T cell receptor beta chains below come from one sample, sequenced in a study of tumor-infiltrating lymphocytes in primary liver carcinoma. cDNA specific to TCR beta was made from around 530 ng of total RNA, with a constant-region primer employed for priming. What produced the TCR beta libraries was three nested multiplex PCR rounds using slightly modified ARM-PCR. The study ran its first two PCR rounds for approximately 11 cycles each, using TRBV1-TRBV30 forward primers and a C-beta reverse primer. TCRdb re-called the multiplex PCR reads with MiXCR, one entry per CDR3 protein. The table has about 100,000 distinct CDR3 sequences, around 73% seen once. The study co-extracted DNA and RNA from around 18-30 mg of unsorted bulk tissue. The sequenced sample consisted of liver tumor tissue from sampling region 2. Documented subset: tumor region T2, inferior pole. The receptors here all came from a woman aged 55-70 years with primary liver carcinoma and hepatitis B virus infection.

Points on this clonotype: Because it lacks the conserved phenylalanine or tryptophan at the end, this CDR3 is likely a read error. The V gene is TRBV11-3, the J gene TRBJ1-5; 7 nucleotides match TRBD1. Germline CDR1 SGHNT, CDR2 YENEEA. The CDR3 sequence is 13 residues long. The CDR3 loop is CANGLGGNQLQHC. In DNA form, the CDR3 reads TGTGCCAACGGCTTAGGGGGCAATCAGCTCCAGCATTGT.

This chain uses TRBV18 with TRBJ1-5; tentatively, D is TRBD1 or TRBD2 (5 bases each). The DNA end favors TRBJ2-3, so the J call may be wrong. The CDR3 has 18 residues. Germline-derived CDR1 and CDR2 are KGHSH and LQKENI. This CDR3 reads CASSPGEPGTLSNQPQYF. Here the CDR3 DNA reads TGTGCCAGCTCACCAGGGGAACCCGGGACCCTTAGCAATCAGCCCCAGTATTTT.

As regards this clonotype: One end of the junction fails to match germline, which may point to a read error. The chain joins TRBV6-6 to TRBJ2-1; D remains unclear. The length of the CDR3 is 12 residues. Germline V gene data show CDR1 as MNHNY and CDR2 as SVGAGI (reference sequence). The CDR3 region is CVSSHSGDEQFF. The CDR3 nucleotides read TGTGTCAGCAGTCACTCGGGTGATGAGCAGTTCTTC.

Concerning this clonotype itself: Germline is not matched at one junction end, which may reflect a read error. The rearrangement joins TRBV11-2 to TRBJ1-2; possible D gene TRBD1, 5 bases. Germline CDR1 SGHAT, CDR2 FQNNGV. The CDR3 spans 14 residues. CDR3 region: CASSLAEQDYGYTF. The CDR3 DNA is TGCGCCAGCAGCTTAGCGGAACAGGACTATGGCTACACTTTC.

Points on this clonotype: The CDR3 carries no conserved terminal phenylalanine or tryptophan, so it likely arises from a read error. The chain employs TRBV5-1 and TRBJ2-3; TRBD1 might be the D (5 bases). V dropped 3 bases and J dropped 7 bases, with 21 bases sitting between them. The CDR3 length is 16 residues. Germline V lookup: CDR1 SGHRS, CDR2 YFSETQ. CDR3 residues: CASSYETSQGMNTQYY. The CDR3 nucleotides are TGCGCCAGCAGCTACGAGACTTCCCAGGGTATGAATACGCAGTATTAT.

On this clonotype: The junction departs from the called germline gene at one end, perhaps through a read error. This rearrangement joins TRBV29-1 to TRBJ1-2; D not certain. Germline loops: CDR1 SQVTM, CDR2 ANQGSEA. This CDR3 comprises 12 residues. Written as DNA, the CDR3 is TGCAGCGTAATGGGCACGAACTATGGGTACACCTTC. It codes for CSVMGTNYGYTF.

A word on this clonotype: A read error may produce the germline difference seen at one junction end. The rearrangement links TRBV13 to TRBJ2-3; D is undetermined. This CDR3 has 16 amino acids. Germline lookup yields CDR1 PRHDT and CDR2 FYEKMQ (reference sequence). CDR3 residues: CASSSPRHDSTDTQYF. In DNA form, the CDR3 reads TGTGCCAGCAGCTCACCCCGACATGATAGCACAGATACTCAGTATTTT.

A remark on this clonotype: At one boundary the junction diverges from the germline segment, which might be a read error. The V gene is TRBV6-1, the J gene TRBJ2-7; 8 bases are shared with TRBD2. From germline, CDR1 is MNHNS and CDR2 SASEGT. The CDR3 is 14 amino acids. The DNA for the CDR3 is TGTGCAAGCAGAACCGGGGGGGGCTCCTCCGAGCACTACTTC. Translation: CASRTGGGSSEHYF.

Remarks on this clonotype: Being one base from a much bigger clone, this may be a read error. The chain uses TRBV5-6 and TRBJ1-5, with D hard to call. This CDR3 has 13 amino acids. The germline gives CDR1 SGHDT, CDR2 YYEEEE. Trimming took 1 base from V and 10 from J, leaving 12 bases between them. In nucleotides, the CDR3 is TGTGCCAGCAGCTTGTCTTTGAGTCATCCCCAGCATTTT. It specifies CASSLSLSHPQHF.

Remarks on this clonotype: One end of the junction varies from germline; a read error may be responsible. The chain couples TRBV11-2 to TRBJ2-1; 11 nucleotides align to TRBD2. CDR3 length equals 17 residues. Germline V gene lookup returns CDR1 SGHAT and CDR2 FQNNGV. The CDR3 nucleotides read TGTGCCAGCAGCTTAGGTCTGATAGCGGGAGGGCCGAATGAGCAATTGTTC. This gives the protein CASSLGLIAGGPNEQLF.

J is TRBJ1-5 and V is TRBV6-1; 8 nucleotides align to TRBD1. The CDR3 length is 14 residues. CDR1 and CDR2 from the germline V gene are MNHNS and SASEGT. In DNA form, the CDR3 reads TGTGTGAGCAGTCGGACAGGGCGGGATCAGCCCCAGCATTTT. Its protein is CVSSRTGRDQPQHF.

The V gene is TRBV11-2, the J gene TRBJ2-1, with 7 bases identical to TRBD2. V lost 9 bases to trimming and J lost 6 bases; unmatched junction nucleotides: 23. The CDR3 is 18 amino acids. The germline V gene has CDR1 SGHAT and CDR2 FQNNGV. In DNA form, the CDR3 reads TGTGCCAGTAGCGCGGGGCTCGCAAGGGACTATATGGCCAATGAGCAGTTCTTC. Protein sequence: CASSAGLARDYMANEQFF.